This entry lists 24 T cell receptor beta chains sequenced from one sample in a study of OX40 agonist ivuxolimab in advanced cancers. Here immunoSEQ multiplex PCR was the method, and the copy in TCRdb shows in-frame clones only, minus some. The table has around 46,000 clones, roughly 88% seen once. The material was CD4+ or CD8+ T cells sorted from blood, obtained in a trial of the OX40 agonist ivuxolimab. The receptors derive from an adult with an advanced solid tumor such as melanoma, head and neck, liver or kidney cancer.

The rearrangement joins TRBV5-1 to TRBJ2-7; perhaps TRBD2 as D (6 bases). In germline, CDR1 is SGHRS, CDR2 YFSETQ. The length of the CDR3 is 14 residues. Trimming stripped 4 bases from V and 5 bases from J, with 16 bases between. CDR3 sequence reads: CASSPRRVGDEQYF. In DNA, the CDR3 is TGCGCCAGCAGCCCAAGGAGGGTAGGGGACGAGCAGTACTTC.

The genes are TRBV7-9 and TRBJ2-7, with D unclear. In germline, CDR1 is SEHNR, CDR2 FQNEAQ (reference sequence). This CDR3 has 14 residues. Trimming left V 3 bases short and J 0 bases short, with 9 bases between. In nucleotides, the CDR3 is TGTGCCAGCAGCTTGATTAGTGCCTCCTACGAGCAGTACTTC. Protein product: CASSLISASYEQYF.

CDR3 in amino acids: CASSKQGHNEQFF. The CDR3 DNA follows: TGTGCCAGCAGCAAACAGGGGCACAATGAGCAGTTCTTC. V usage is TRBV11-2 and J usage is TRBJ2-1, with 7 bases matching TRBD1. Trimming removed 5 bases from V and 5 bases from J; junction bases left unmatched: 3. CDR1 SGHAT and CDR2 FQNNGV come from the germline V gene. The CDR3 runs to 13 residues. Using reference TRBV11-2 and TRBJ2-1 for the parts outside the CDR3, the full variable domain is EAGVAQSPRYKIIEKRQSVAFWCNPISGHATLYWYQQILGQGPKLLIQFQNNGVVDDSQLPKDRFSAERLKGVDSTLKIQPAKLEDSAVYLCASSKQGHNEQFFGPGTRLTVL.

The chain links TRBV5-1 to TRBJ1-1; TRBD1 agrees at 7 bases. The V segment lost 0 bases and the J segment 4 bases; nucleotides outside the gene matches: 3. This CDR3 is 14 amino acids long. Germline V gene data show CDR1 as SGHRS and CDR2 as YFSETQ. As DNA, the CDR3 is TGCGCCAGCAGCTTGGCGACAGGGTTCACTGAAGCTTTCTTT. Translated: CASSLATGFTEAFF.

V usage is TRBV5-1 and J usage is TRBJ2-7, with 7 bases that match TRBD1. The germline V gene has CDR1 SGHRS and CDR2 YFSETQ. The CDR3 length is 14 residues. Losses at the gene ends were 5 bases for V and 3 bases for J; bases not matched to a gene: 8. The CDR3 DNA reads as TGCGCCAGCAGACGACAGGGTACAGTCTACGAGCAGTACTTC. Its protein product is CASRRQGTVYEQYF.

The chain combines TRBV6-5 with TRBJ1-4; 9 bases line up with TRBD1. The germline CDR1 and CDR2 sequences are MNHEY and SVGAGI. The length of the CDR3 is 14 residues. V shed 8 bases, J shed 6 bases, and the junction held 7 bases outside the gene matches. DNA of the CDR3: TGTGCCAGCGGCTTACAGGGGGCGGATGAAAAACTGTTTTTT. It is translated as CASGLQGADEKLFF.

The rearrangement uses TRBV10-2 and TRBJ1-1, with D unresolved. Trimming cost V 8 bases and J 11 bases, with 21 bases left between them. Germline CDR1 reads WSHSY; CDR2 reads SAAADI. The CDR3 contains 13 residues. CDR3 sequence: CASLEEGPRKAFF. The CDR3 nucleotides are TGCGCCAGCCTCGAAGAGGGCCCGAGGAAGGCTTTCTTT.

About this clone: At one end the junction does not follow the germline gene, possibly because of a read error. This sample also contains other DNA sequences that code for the same CDR3. The chain is built from TRBV7-9 and TRBJ1-1; 8 positions agree with TRBD1. CDR3 size: 17 residues. Germline values: CDR1 SEHNR, CDR2 FQNEAQ (reference sequence). The CDR3 DNA reads as TGCGCCAGCAGCTTTGGCAGGGGGCTGAGTATGAACACTGAAGCTTTCTTT. Amino acids: CASSFGRGLSMNTEAFF.

The rearrangement links TRBV7-9 to TRBJ2-7, with 10 bases that match TRBD1. The ends lost 3 bases at V and 2 bases at J; junction bases unmatched: 7. CDR3 length: 16 residues. Germline CDR1 reads SEHNR; CDR2 reads FQNEAQ (reference sequence). Here the CDR3 DNA reads TGTGCCAGCAGCTTGAACCTGGGACAGGGGACCTACGAGCAGTACTTC. Protein sequence: CASSLNLGQGTYEQYF. Drawing the rest from reference TRBV7-9 and TRBJ2-7, the complete variable domain is DTGVSQNPRHKITKRGQNVTFRCDPISEHNRLYWYRQTLGQGPEFLTYFQNEAQLEKSRLLSDRFSAERPKGSFSTLEIQRTEQGDSAMYLCASSLNLGQGTYEQYFGPGTRLTVT.

The V call is TRBV7-3, the J call TRBJ1-1, with a weak D call TRBD1 (5 bases). Germline V lookup: CDR1 SGHTA, CDR2 FQGTGA. Trimming shortened V by 2 bases and J by 4 bases, and 14 bases separated the two germline ends. The CDR3 runs to 15 residues. For the CDR3, the DNA is TGTGCCAGCAGCTTAGTGGGGACTGGAGGCACTGAAGCTTTCTTT. Residues: CASSLVGTGGTEAFF. Combining the CDR3 with reference TRBV7-3 and TRBJ1-1 gives the whole variable domain GAGVSQTPSNKVTEKGKYVELRCDPISGHTALYWYRQSLGQGPEFLIYFQGTGAADDSGLPNDRFFAVRPEGSVSTLKIQRTERGDSAVYLCASSLVGTGGTEAFFGQGTRLTVV.

V usage is TRBV9 and J usage is TRBJ2-5, with TRBD1 matching over 11 bases. V lost 3 bases and J lost 4; bases outside the gene matches: 8. Germline CDR1 SGDLS, CDR2 YYNGEE. This CDR3 region has 16 residues. The CDR3 region has the DNA TGTGCCAGCAGCGACCACCGGGACAGGGGGACAGAGACCCAGTACTTC. The encoded protein is CASSDHRDRGTETQYF.

This clone was counted a single time. V gene TRBV4-2 combines with J gene TRBJ2-7, with TRBD1 matching over 12 bases. Trimming removed 6 bases from V and 4 bases from J; junction bases left unmatched: 4. The CDR3 totals 14 residues. Per germline, CDR1 LGHNA and CDR2 YNFKEQ. The CDR3 loop is CASRGQGAVYEQYF. In DNA, the CDR3 is TGTGCCAGCAGGGGACAGGGGGCAGTTTACGAGCAGTACTTC.

The chain uses TRBV5-1 and TRBJ1-2, with 7 bases matching TRBD1. J gave up 3 bases and V 0 bases, and 5 bases lay outside the gene matches. CDR1 SGHRS and CDR2 YFSETQ come from the germline V gene. The CDR3 has 15 residues. The CDR3 region is CASSLDPGGDYGYTF. Written as DNA, the CDR3 is TGCGCCAGCAGCTTGGATCCAGGGGGGGACTATGGCTACACCTTC.

This clone was recorded once. This rearrangement joins TRBV28 to TRBJ1-2; D call uncertain. The germline V gene has CDR1 MDHEN and CDR2 SYDVKM. The V gene lost 6 bases and the J gene lost 7 bases, with 18 bases spanning the gap. The CDR3 is made up of 14 amino acids. CDR3 sequence: CASSKRGLAGGYTF. CDR3 DNA sequence: TGTGCCAGCAGCAAACGTGGCTTGGCGGGTGGCTACACCTTC.

The J gene is TRBJ1-2, the V gene TRBV2, with a tentative D call TRBD1 (6 bases). The CDR3 is made up of 15 amino acids. Trimming stripped 6 bases from V and 7 bases from J, with 21 bases between. In germline, CDR1 is SNHLY, CDR2 FYNNEI. DNA for the CDR3: TGTGCCAGCAGCCCGAACCCCGTAGGGGGTCTTGGCTACACCTTC. Amino acid sequence: CASSPNPVGGLGYTF.

The chain carries TRBV6-1 and TRBJ2-1; possible D gene TRBD2, 7 bases. V lost 6 bases and J 8 bases, leaving 20 bases between the germline ends. This CDR3 is 15 amino acids long. Germline loops: CDR1 MNHNS, CDR2 SASEGT. This CDR3 reads CASSRLGGGSDEQFF. In DNA form, the CDR3 reads TGTGCCAGCAGCCGACTAGGGGGGGGTTCGGATGAGCAGTTCTTC.

CDR3 sequence (DNA): TGTGCCAGCAGCCCATATAACAGGGAAGACAACTATGGCTACACCTTC. It yields the protein CASSPYNREDNYGYTF. The rearrangement uses TRBV7-2 and TRBJ1-2; D possibly corresponds to TRBD1 (6 bases). The V gene's germline CDR1 is SGHTA and CDR2 FQGNSA. V was pared by 5 bases and J by 2 bases, with 18 bases between. This CDR3 region has 16 residues.

This clone was recorded only once. The chain uses TRBV11-3 and TRBJ2-2; 11 nucleotides line up with TRBD2. The CDR3 loop spans 18 amino acids. V dropped 7 bases and J dropped 7; count of bases not matched to a gene: 17. CDR1 SGHNT and CDR2 YENEEA come from the germline V gene. This CDR3 is CASTPPRTSGRGVGELFF. The DNA for the CDR3 is TGTGCCAGCACCCCACCCCGAACTAGCGGGAGAGGTGTCGGGGAGCTGTTTTTT.

Here the CDR3 DNA reads TGTGCCAGCAGCGTATCGGGGAGCACTAATGAAAAACTGTTTTTT. It encodes CASSVSGSTNEKLFF. This rearrangement joins TRBV9 to TRBJ1-4; D is unclear. The CDR3 totals 15 residues. The V end lost 1 base, the J end lost 2 bases, and 9 bases lay between the germline ends. Looked up from germline, CDR1 is SGDLS and CDR2 is YYNGEE.

The chain has TRBV10-2 and TRBJ2-6; D is possibly TRBD1 (5 bases). CDR1 is WSHSY and CDR2 is SAAADI in the germline V gene. The CDR3 is made up of 15 amino acids. Deletions cut 6 bases from V and 0 bases from J, with 9 bases between. In nucleotides, the CDR3 is TGCGCCAGCAGCTACACAGGCTCTGGGGCCAACGTCCTGACTTTC. Its protein is CASSYTGSGANVLTF.

This clone was detected a few times. J is TRBJ1-2 and V is TRBV6-6, with 10 nucleotides matching TRBD1. The CDR3 consists of 14 residues. J gave up 7 bases and V 6 bases, and 8 bases lay outside the gene matches. The V gene's germline CDR1 is MNHNY and CDR2 SVGAGI (reference sequence). CDR3 region: CASRVTGGVPGYTF. CDR3 coding DNA: TGTGCCAGCAGGGTGACAGGGGGCGTCCCTGGCTACACCTTC.

The chain is built from TRBV14 and TRBJ2-2, with D perhaps matching TRBD2 (6 bases). Per the germline V gene, CDR1 is SGHDN and CDR2 is FVKESK. The V gene lost 1 base and the J gene lost 6 bases, with 6 bases spanning the gap. The CDR3 extends over 13 amino acids. The CDR3 loop reads CASSQAGAGELFF. CDR3 in DNA: TGTGCCAGCAGCCAAGCGGGGGCCGGGGAGCTGTTTTTT.

V usage is TRBV7-9 and J usage is TRBJ2-7; no definite D call. Trimming removed 4 bases at V and 3 bases at J, with 7 bases between. In germline, CDR1 is SEHNR, CDR2 FQNEAQ (reference sequence). The CDR3 runs 12 residues. The CDR3 DNA follows: TGTGCCAGCAGCTCCGGCCACTACGAGCAGTACTTC. Residues: CASSSGHYEQYF.

Concerning this clone: Its ends do not fully match the called genes, so a read error is possible. The rearrangement joins TRBV7-7 to TRBJ2-5; 12 positions match TRBD2. CDR1 and CDR2 from the germline V gene are SSHAT and FNYEAQ (reference sequence). The CDR3 runs 16 residues. CDR3 DNA sequence: TGTGCTAGCAGCTCCGGACTAGCGGGAAACCAAGAGACCCAGTACTTC. Translation gives CASSSGLAGNQETQYF.